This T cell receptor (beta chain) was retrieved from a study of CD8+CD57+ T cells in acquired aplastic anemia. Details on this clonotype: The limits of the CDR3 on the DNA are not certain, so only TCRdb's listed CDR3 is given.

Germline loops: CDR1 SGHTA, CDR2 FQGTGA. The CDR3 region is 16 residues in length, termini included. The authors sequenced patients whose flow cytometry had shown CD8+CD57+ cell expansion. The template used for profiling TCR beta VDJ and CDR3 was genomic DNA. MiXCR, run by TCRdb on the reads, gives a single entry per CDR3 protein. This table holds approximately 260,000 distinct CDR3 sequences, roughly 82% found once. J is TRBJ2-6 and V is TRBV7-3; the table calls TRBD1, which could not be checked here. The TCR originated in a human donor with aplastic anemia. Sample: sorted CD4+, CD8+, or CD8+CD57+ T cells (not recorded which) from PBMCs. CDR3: CARKGARETQYFGLTF.